The 27 T cell receptor beta chains given below trace back to one sample, sequenced in a study of cytomegalovirus exposure and HLA in healthy donors. Researchers ran the PCR with 60 Vbeta and 13 Jbeta primers. Measured with immunoSEQ multiplex PCR; TCRdb has only the in-frame clones, and not every one. The data show over 150,000 clones, with around 78% seen just once and 2.5% to 3.5% held by the top ten. Source material: PBMCs. Every receptor here comes from a woman aged 45-59 years in good health and CMV-seropositive.

The chain uses TRBV19 and TRBJ2-2; 8 nucleotides line up with TRBD1. V lost 7 bases, J lost 8 bases, and 9 bases stayed unmatched. The germline CDR1 and CDR2 sequences are LNHDA and SQIVND (reference sequence). CDR3 size: 14 residues. CDR3 loop: CASTRTGFGGELFF. In DNA form, the CDR3 reads TGTGCCAGTACCAGGACAGGGTTTGGGGGGGAGCTGTTTTTT. Supplemented by reference TRBV19 and TRBJ2-2, the full variable domain reads DGGITQSPKYLFRKEGQNVTLSCEQNLNHDAMYWYRQDPGQGLRLIYYSQIVNDFQKGDIAEGYSVSREKKESFPLTVTSAQKNPTAFYLCASTRTGFGGELFFGEGSRLTVL.

The CDR3 spells CASSVVGTEVDGYTF. DNA for the CDR3: TGTGCCAGCAGCGTAGTGGGGACTGAGGTGGATGGCTACACCTTC. The chain has TRBV9 and TRBJ1-2; D perhaps matches TRBD1 (5 bases). The germline V gene encodes CDR1 SGDLS and CDR2 YYNGEE. The length of the CDR3 is 15 residues. Between the trimmed V and J ends, which lost 0 bases and 6 bases, there was a span of 15 bases.

The rearrangement joins TRBV4-1 to TRBJ2-5, with 8 bases aligning to TRBD1. V was clipped by 4 bases and J by 5 bases; unmatched bases: 12. The CDR3 covers 16 residues. Germline assignment: CDR1 MGHRA and CDR2 YSYEKL. The CDR3 protein is CASSRWGAGGEETQYF. The CDR3 DNA reads as TGCGCCAGCAGCCGATGGGGGGCAGGGGGCGAGGAGACCCAGTACTTC.

This clone was picked up a small number of times. The chain combines TRBV4-1 with TRBJ2-3; 12 bases line up with TRBD2. The CDR3 length is 18 residues. CDR1 is MGHRA and CDR2 is YSYEKL in the germline V gene. Trimming removed 4 bases from V and 4 bases from J; junction bases left unmatched: 12. The DNA of the CDR3 is TGCGCCAGCAGCCTAAATACGCAACTAGCGGGGGGAGCAGATACGCAGTATTTT. It codes for CASSLNTQLAGGADTQYF.

V usage is TRBV29-1 and J usage is TRBJ1-2; D is perhaps TRBD1 (5 bases). There are 16 residues in the CDR3. Trimming left V 1 base short and J 8 bases short, with 23 bases between. The V gene's germline CDR1 is SQVTM and CDR2 ANQGSEA. The CDR3 nucleotides read TGCAGCGTTGAAGTAGTGGCAGGGCCATACGGATCGGGCTACACCTTC. It codes for CSVEVVAGPYGSGYTF.

This chain joins TRBV7-2 and TRBJ2-1, with D possibly being TRBD2 (6 bases). The CDR3 is made up of 15 amino acids. Germline-derived CDR1 and CDR2 are SGHTA and FQGNSA. The V and J ends lost 4 bases and 9 bases respectively, with 19 bases between them. The CDR3 sequence is CASSSWTRGIGEQFF. DNA of the CDR3: TGTGCCAGCAGCTCTTGGACCCGCGGGATAGGTGAGCAGTTCTTC.

The rearrangement links TRBV5-1 to TRBJ1-1; maybe TRBD1 (6 bases). The germline V gene encodes CDR1 SGHRS and CDR2 YFSETQ. The CDR3 loop spans 13 amino acids. Trimming removed 4 bases at V and 6 bases at J, with 13 bases between. As DNA, the CDR3 is TGCGCCAGCAGCCTAGGGGGGGACGCTGAAGCTTTCTTT. Protein product: CASSLGGDAEAFF. The variable domain in full, with the rest retrieved from reference TRBV5-1 and TRBJ1-1, is KAGVTQTPRYLIKTRGQQVTLSCSPISGHRSVSWYQQTPGQGLQFLFEYFSETQRNKGNFPGRFSGRQFSNSRSEMNVSTLELGDSALYLCASSLGGDAEAFFGQGTRLTVV.

The chain carries TRBV7-9 and TRBJ2-1, with D maybe TRBD2 (6 bases). V was cut by 6 bases and J by 5 bases, with 14 bases left in between. CDR1 is SEHNR, CDR2 FQNEAQ, per germline (reference sequence). The CDR3 is made up of 14 amino acids. The CDR3 loop is CASSLGGTNNEQFF. DNA for the CDR3: TGTGCCAGCAGTTTGGGGGGAACTAACAATGAGCAGTTCTTC.

This chain links TRBV19 with TRBJ1-1; D is perhaps TRBD1 (6 bases). Germline lookup yields CDR1 LNHDA and CDR2 SQIVND (reference sequence). The CDR3 has 15 residues. The V gene lost 1 base and the J gene lost 2 bases, with 11 bases spanning the gap. The CDR3 here is CASSIVSDSNTEAFF. The DNA of the CDR3 is TGTGCCAGTAGTATAGTTTCGGACAGCAACACTGAAGCTTTCTTT. Full variable domain (remainder filled in from reference TRBV19 and TRBJ1-1): DGGITQSPKYLFRKEGQNVTLSCEQNLNHDAMYWYRQDPGQGLRLIYYSQIVNDFQKGDIAEGYSVSREKKESFPLTVTSAQKNPTAFYLCASSIVSDSNTEAFFGQGTRLTVV.

V gene TRBV5-1 combines with J gene TRBJ2-7; possibly TRBD2 for D (5 bases). V gave up 0 bases and J gave up 5 bases, with 9 bases separating them. The CDR3 totals 13 residues. Germline-derived CDR1 and CDR2 are SGHRS and YFSETQ. The CDR3 here is CASSLGSSHEQYF. The DNA of the CDR3 is TGCGCCAGCAGCTTGGGTTCTAGCCACGAGCAGTACTTC.

This clone was counted once. V is TRBV4-1 and J is TRBJ1-4; 9 bases map to TRBD1. V lost 4 bases, J lost 7 bases, and 4 bases stayed unmatched. Germline V CDR1 and CDR2: MGHRA, YSYEKL. CDR3 length equals 14 residues. CDR3 loop: CASSRGTGSEKLFF. CDR3 coding DNA: TGCGCCAGCAGCCGCGGGACAGGGAGTGAAAAACTGTTTTTT.

This clone came up a few times. This sequence joins TRBV19 and TRBJ1-1; 9 nucleotides match TRBD1. With 3 bases clipped from V and 8 bases from J, the junction kept 7 bases outside the gene matches. CDR1 and CDR2 from the germline V gene are LNHDA and SQIVND (reference sequence). The CDR3 is 14 residues long. This CDR3 is CASSIPGQGSEAFF. The CDR3 nucleotides are TGTGCCAGTAGTATCCCGGGACAGGGCTCGGAAGCTTTCTTT.

This clone has just one count. This chain joins TRBV28 and TRBJ1-1; D not resolved. Germline CDR1 reads MDHEN; CDR2 reads SYDVKM. The CDR3 is 15 amino acids. The germline V and J ends were trimmed by 8 bases and 1 base, with 17 bases remaining between them. CDR3 nucleotide sequence: TGTGCCAGCCCGCCAGCGGGTGGTGAGAACACTGAAGCTTTCTTT. Its protein product is CASPPAGGENTEAFF. Variable domain in full (rest from reference TRBV28 and TRBJ1-1): DVKVTQSSRYLVKRTGEKVFLECVQDMDHENMFWYRQDPGLGLRLIYFSYDVKMKEKGDIPEGYSVSREKKERFSLILESASTNQTSMYLCASPPAGGENTEAFFGQGTRLTVV.

The chain employs TRBV5-4 and TRBJ1-6; 7 bases fit TRBD1. With 2 bases clipped from V and 8 bases from J, the junction kept 1 base outside the gene matches. The germline V gene encodes CDR1 SGHNT and CDR2 YYREEE (reference sequence). The CDR3 runs to 13 residues. CDR3 coding DNA: TGTGCCAGCAGCTTCACAGGGGATTCACCCCTCCACTTT. Protein: CASSFTGDSPLHF.

CDR3 sequence reads: CAISDGGQGYEKLFF. The CDR3, as DNA: TGTGCCATCAGTGATGGGGGACAGGGCTATGAAAAACTGTTTTTT. The chain recombines TRBV10-3 with TRBJ1-4; 9 bases agree with TRBD1. The CDR3 contains 15 residues. Germline CDR1 is ENHRY and CDR2 is SYGVKD. Unmatched junction bases numbered 5, after V lost 3 bases and J lost 6 bases.

The chain recombines TRBV10-3 with TRBJ2-7, with a possible D match to TRBD2 (6 bases). The CDR3 extends over 16 amino acids. Germline CDR1 ENHRY, CDR2 SYGVKD. The germline V and J ends were trimmed by 4 bases and 7 bases, with 23 bases remaining between them. The CDR3 region is CAISVSEGRPPSEQYF. The CDR3 DNA reads TGTGCCATCAGTGTTTCGGAGGGCAGACCTCCGTCGGAGCAGTACTTC.

This chain connects TRBV19 to TRBJ1-4; TRBD1 matches at 8 bases. V dropped 3 bases and J dropped 6; count of bases not matched to a gene: 6. There are 15 residues in the CDR3. CDR1 is LNHDA, CDR2 SQIVND, per germline (reference sequence). This CDR3 reads CASSIRQGSDEKLFF. The DNA of the CDR3 is TGTGCCAGTAGTATCCGACAGGGGTCGGATGAAAAACTGTTTTTT.

The V call is TRBV19, the J call TRBJ2-2, with D perhaps matching TRBD1 (6 bases). The CDR3 has 14 amino acids. Germline CDR1 is LNHDA and CDR2 is SQIVND (reference sequence). The V and J ends lost 3 bases and 7 bases respectively, with 12 bases between them. The CDR3 reads CASSMGASGGELFF. As DNA, the CDR3 is TGTGCCAGTAGTATGGGGGCGAGCGGCGGGGAGCTGTTTTTT.

The chain has TRBV2 and TRBJ1-2; no firm D call. CDR1 and CDR2 (germline): SNHLY, FYNNEI. The length of the CDR3 is 15 residues. Trimming cost V 8 bases and J 3 bases, with 19 bases left between them. CDR3 sequence reads: CASETKTSEYYGYTF. The CDR3 DNA sequence: TGTGCCAGCGAAACAAAGACGTCGGAGTACTATGGCTACACCTTC.

The chain is built from TRBV7-8 and TRBJ1-2; 10 bases are a match to TRBD1. CDR3 length: 15 residues. Germline V gene sequence: CDR1 SGHVS, CDR2 FQNEAQ. After removal of 2 bases from V and 7 bases from J, the junction contained 7 bases not matched to a gene. CDR3 protein: CASSLPRTGGRGYTF. The CDR3 DNA sequence: TGTGCCAGCAGCTTACCTCGGACAGGGGGACGTGGCTACACCTTC.

In its sample, this clone was seen a few times. The sample holds other DNA sequences that translate to the same CDR3. The genes are TRBV10-3 and TRBJ2-5; 12 bases agree with TRBD1. This CDR3 is 16 amino acids long. Germline V lookup: CDR1 ENHRY, CDR2 SYGVKD. The V and J ends lost 2 bases and 4 bases, in that order; junction bases with no gene match: 5. The CDR3 reads CAISEGGQGARETQYF. As DNA, the CDR3 is TGTGCCATCAGTGAGGGGGGACAGGGGGCGAGAGAGACCCAGTACTTC.

The rearrangement links TRBV2 to TRBJ1-3, with D unclear. Germline V lookup: CDR1 SNHLY, CDR2 FYNNEI. The CDR3 length is 13 residues. Trimming left V 3 bases short and J 1 base short, with 4 bases between. The CDR3 sequence: CASSDLSGNTIYF. The CDR3 DNA reads as TGTGCCAGCAGTGACCTATCTGGAAACACCATATATTTT.

Points on this clone: This sample includes further DNA sequences coding for the same CDR3. The chain couples TRBV20-1 to TRBJ1-2; tentatively, D is TRBD1 (6 bases). CDR3 length: 11 residues. Trimming stripped 3 bases from V and 4 bases from J, with 6 bases between. Per the germline V gene, CDR1 is DFQATT and CDR2 is SNEGSKA (reference sequence). The CDR3 loop reads CSARTGYGYTF. CDR3 DNA: TGCAGTGCTAGGACAGGCTATGGCTACACCTTC.

This clone was seen only once. This chain joins TRBV5-1 and TRBJ2-5, with 9 bases fitting TRBD2. This CDR3 is built from 16 residues. Germline V gives CDR1 SGHRS, CDR2 YFSETQ. The ends lost 6 bases at V and 2 bases at J; junction bases unmatched: 11. This chain's CDR3 is CASTGSGGRGQETQYF. CDR3 bases: TGCGCCAGCACCGGGAGCGGGGGGCGGGGACAAGAGACCCAGTACTTC.

The V call is TRBV2, the J call TRBJ1-2, with D perhaps matching TRBD1 (5 bases). This CDR3 spans 13 amino acids. V was trimmed by 6 bases and J by 5 bases, leaving 13 bases between them. CDR1 is SNHLY and CDR2 is FYNNEI in the germline V gene. The CDR3 reads CASSGGEGYGYTF. CDR3 bases: TGTGCCAGCAGCGGTGGGGAGGGGTATGGCTACACCTTC.

Remarks on this clone: The junction differs from germline at one of its ends, possibly a read error. This chain connects TRBV4-1 to TRBJ1-2, with D unresolved. The CDR3 covers 16 residues. The germline V gene has CDR1 MGHRA and CDR2 YSYEKL. CDR3 residues: CASSQDLGSRIDGYTF. The CDR3 DNA reads as TGTGCCAGCAGCCAAGATCTTGGATCTAGGATCGATGGCTACACCTTC.

This rearrangement joins TRBV14 to TRBJ1-1; 7 bases are a match to TRBD1. The CDR3 covers 13 residues. CDR1 is SGHDN, CDR2 FVKESK, per germline. J lost 4 bases, V lost 5 bases, and 4 bases had no gene match. The CDR3 loop reads CASSSYRGTEAFF. The DNA of the CDR3 is TGTGCCAGCAGCTCATACAGGGGCACTGAAGCTTTCTTT.